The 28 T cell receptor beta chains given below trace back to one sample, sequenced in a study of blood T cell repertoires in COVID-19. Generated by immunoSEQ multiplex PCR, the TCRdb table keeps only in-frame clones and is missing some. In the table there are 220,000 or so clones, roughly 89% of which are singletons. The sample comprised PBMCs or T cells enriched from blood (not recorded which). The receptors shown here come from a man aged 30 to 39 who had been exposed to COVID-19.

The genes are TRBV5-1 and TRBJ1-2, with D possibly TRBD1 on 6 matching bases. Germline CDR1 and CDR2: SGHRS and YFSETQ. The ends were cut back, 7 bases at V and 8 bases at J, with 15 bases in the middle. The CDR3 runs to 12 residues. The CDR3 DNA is TGCGCCAGCGACGACGGGACAACCGGCTACACCTTC. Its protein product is CASDDGTTGYTF.

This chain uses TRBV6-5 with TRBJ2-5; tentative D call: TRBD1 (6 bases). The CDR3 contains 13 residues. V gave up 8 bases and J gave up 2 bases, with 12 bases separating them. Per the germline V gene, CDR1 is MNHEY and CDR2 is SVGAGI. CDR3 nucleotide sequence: TGTGCCAGCGAGCCAGGGGAGCAAGAGACCCAGTACTTC. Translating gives CASEPGEQETQYF.

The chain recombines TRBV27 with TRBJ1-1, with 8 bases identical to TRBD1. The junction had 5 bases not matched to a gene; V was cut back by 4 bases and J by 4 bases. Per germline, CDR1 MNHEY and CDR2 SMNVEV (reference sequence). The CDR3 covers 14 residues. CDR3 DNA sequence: TGTGCCAGCAGTTCCCTCACAGGGGGCACTGAAGCTTTCTTT. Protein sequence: CASSSLTGGTEAFF.

The CDR3 nucleotides read TGTGCCAGCAGCCGGGGAGGGGATATAAACAATCAGCCCCAGCATTTT. Protein sequence: CASSRGGDINNQPQHF. The genes are TRBV28 and TRBJ1-5, with D perhaps matching TRBD1 (5 bases). Trimming pared 6 bases from V and 3 bases from J, leaving 18 bases between. CDR1 is MDHEN, CDR2 SYDVKM, per germline. CDR3 length equals 16 residues.

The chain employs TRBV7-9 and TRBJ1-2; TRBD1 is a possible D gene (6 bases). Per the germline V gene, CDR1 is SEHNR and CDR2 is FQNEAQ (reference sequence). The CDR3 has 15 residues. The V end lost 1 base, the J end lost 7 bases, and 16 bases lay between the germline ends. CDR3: CASSLGVAGVFGYTF. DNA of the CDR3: TGTGCCAGCAGCTTAGGGGTGGCAGGGGTTTTTGGCTACACCTTC.

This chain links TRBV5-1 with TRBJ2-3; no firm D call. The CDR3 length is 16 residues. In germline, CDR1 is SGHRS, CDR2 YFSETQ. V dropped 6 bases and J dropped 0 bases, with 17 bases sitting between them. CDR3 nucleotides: TGCGCCAGCACCCCCCGTCAAACAAGTAGCACAGATACGCAGTATTTT. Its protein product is CASTPRQTSSTDTQYF. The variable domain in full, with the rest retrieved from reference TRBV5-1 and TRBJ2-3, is KAGVTQTPRYLIKTRGQQVTLSCSPISGHRSVSWYQQTPGQGLQFLFEYFSETQRNKGNFPGRFSGRQFSNSRSEMNVSTLELGDSALYLCASTPRQTSSTDTQYFGPGTRLTVL.

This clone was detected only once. The CDR3: CASSRDRGETQYF. Written as DNA, the CDR3 is TGTGCCAGCAGTCGTGACAGGGGAGAGACCCAGTACTTC. This chain links TRBV2 with TRBJ2-5; 8 nucleotides agree with TRBD1. This CDR3 spans 13 amino acids. The V gene's germline CDR1 is SNHLY and CDR2 FYNNEI. The V segment lost 5 bases and the J segment 4 bases; nucleotides outside the gene matches: 3.

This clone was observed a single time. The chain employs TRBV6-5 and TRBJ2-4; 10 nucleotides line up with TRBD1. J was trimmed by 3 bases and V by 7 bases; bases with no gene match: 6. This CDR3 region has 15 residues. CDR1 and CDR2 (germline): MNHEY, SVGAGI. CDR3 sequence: CASTGQGGGKNIQYF. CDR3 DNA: TGTGCCAGCACAGGACAGGGGGGGGGCAAAAACATTCAGTACTTC.

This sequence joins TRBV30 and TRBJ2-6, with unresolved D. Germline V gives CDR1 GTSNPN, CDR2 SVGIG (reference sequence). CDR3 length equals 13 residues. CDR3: CAKRIAGANVLTF. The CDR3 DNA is TGTGCAAAGAGAATAGCAGGGGCCAACGTCCTGACTTTC.

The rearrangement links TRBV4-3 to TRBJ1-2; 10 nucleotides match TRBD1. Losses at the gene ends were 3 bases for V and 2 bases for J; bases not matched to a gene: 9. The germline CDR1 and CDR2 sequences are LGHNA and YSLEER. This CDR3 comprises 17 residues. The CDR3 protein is CASSHLNPGQGNYGYTF. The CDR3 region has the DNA TGCGCCAGCAGCCACCTAAATCCGGGACAGGGGAACTATGGCTACACCTTC.

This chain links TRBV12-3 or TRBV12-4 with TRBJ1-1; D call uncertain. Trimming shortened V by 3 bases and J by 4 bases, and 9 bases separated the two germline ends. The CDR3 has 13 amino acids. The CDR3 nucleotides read TGTGCCAGCAGTTTTCAGGCCACCACTGAAGCTTTCTTT. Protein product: CASSFQATTEAFF.

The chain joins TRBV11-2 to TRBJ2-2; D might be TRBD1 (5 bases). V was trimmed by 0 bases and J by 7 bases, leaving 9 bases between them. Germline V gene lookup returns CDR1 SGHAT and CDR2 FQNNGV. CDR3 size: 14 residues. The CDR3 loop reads CASSLEQVVGELFF. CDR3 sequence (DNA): TGTGCCAGCAGCTTAGAACAGGTGGTCGGGGAGCTGTTTTTT.

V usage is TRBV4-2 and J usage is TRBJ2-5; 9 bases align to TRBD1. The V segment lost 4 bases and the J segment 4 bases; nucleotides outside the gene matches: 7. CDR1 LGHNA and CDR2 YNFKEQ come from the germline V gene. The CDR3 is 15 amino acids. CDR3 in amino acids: CASSRRSTGGETQYF. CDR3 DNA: TGTGCCAGCAGCCGCCGCTCGACAGGGGGAGAGACCCAGTACTTC.

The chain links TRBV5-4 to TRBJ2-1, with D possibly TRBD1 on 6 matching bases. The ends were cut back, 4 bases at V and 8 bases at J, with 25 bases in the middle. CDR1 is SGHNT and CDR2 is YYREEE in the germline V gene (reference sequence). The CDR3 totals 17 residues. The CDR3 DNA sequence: TGTGCCAGCAGCAAGGAAGGGAGCGGTCCAGGGGCGGATGAGCAGTTCTTC. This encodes CASSKEGSGPGADEQFF.

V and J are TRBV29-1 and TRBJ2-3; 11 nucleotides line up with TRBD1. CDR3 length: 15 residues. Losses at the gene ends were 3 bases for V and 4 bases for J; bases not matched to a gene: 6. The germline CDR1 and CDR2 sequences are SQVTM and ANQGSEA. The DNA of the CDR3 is TGCAGCGTTGATACCGGGACAGGGGGGGCAGATACGCAGTATTTT. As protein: CSVDTGTGGADTQYF.

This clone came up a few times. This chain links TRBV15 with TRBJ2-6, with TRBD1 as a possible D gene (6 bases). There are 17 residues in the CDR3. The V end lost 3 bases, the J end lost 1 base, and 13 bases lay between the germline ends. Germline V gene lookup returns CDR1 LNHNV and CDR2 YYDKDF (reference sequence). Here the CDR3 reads CATSSWGTPSGANVLTF. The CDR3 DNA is TGTGCCACCAGCAGCTGGGGGACACCTTCTGGGGCCAACGTCCTGACTTTC. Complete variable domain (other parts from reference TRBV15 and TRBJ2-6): DAMVIQNPRYQVTQFGKPVTLSCSQTLNHNVMYWYQQKSSQAPKLLFHYYDKDFNNEADTPDNFQSRRPNTSFCFLDIRSPGLGDTAMYLCATSSWGTPSGANVLTFGAGSRLTVL.

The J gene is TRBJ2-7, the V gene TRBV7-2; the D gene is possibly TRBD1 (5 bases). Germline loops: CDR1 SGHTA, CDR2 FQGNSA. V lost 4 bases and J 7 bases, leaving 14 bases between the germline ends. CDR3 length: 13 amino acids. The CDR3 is CASSSAPGYEQYF. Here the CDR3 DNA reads TGTGCCAGCAGCTCGGCCCCAGGGTATGAGCAGTACTTC.

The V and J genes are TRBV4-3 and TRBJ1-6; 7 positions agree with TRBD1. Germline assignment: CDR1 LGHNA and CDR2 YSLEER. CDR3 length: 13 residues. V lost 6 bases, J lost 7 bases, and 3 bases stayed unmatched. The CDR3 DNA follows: TGCGCCAGCAGGAGACAGGGAAATTCACCCCTCCACTTT. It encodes CASRRQGNSPLHF.

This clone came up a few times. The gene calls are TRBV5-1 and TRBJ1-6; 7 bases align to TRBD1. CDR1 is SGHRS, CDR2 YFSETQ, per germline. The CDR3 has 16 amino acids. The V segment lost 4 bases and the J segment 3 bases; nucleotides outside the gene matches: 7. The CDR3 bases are TGCGCCAGCAGCCCACACGGACAGGACTATAATTCACCCCTCCACTTT. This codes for CASSPHGQDYNSPLHF.

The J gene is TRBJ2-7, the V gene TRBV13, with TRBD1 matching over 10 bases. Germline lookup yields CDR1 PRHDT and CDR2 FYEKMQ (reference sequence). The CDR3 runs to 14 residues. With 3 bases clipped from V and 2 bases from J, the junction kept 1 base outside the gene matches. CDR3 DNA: TGTGCCAGCAGCTTCGGGACAGGGGCCTACGAGCAGTACTTC. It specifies CASSFGTGAYEQYF. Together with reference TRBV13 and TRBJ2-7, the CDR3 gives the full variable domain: AAGVIQSPRHLIKEKRETATLKCYPIPRHDTVYWYQQGPGQDPQFLISFYEKMQSDKGSIPDRFSAQQFSDYHSELNMSSLELGDSALYFCASSFGTGAYEQYFGPGTRLTVT.

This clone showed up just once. The CDR3 region is CASSSPAVAVYGYTF. The CDR3 coding sequence is TGCGCCAGCAGCTCCCCTGCCGTCGCGGTCTATGGCTACACCTTC. V gene TRBV4-1 combines with J gene TRBJ1-2; D call uncertain. Trimming removed 5 bases from V and 4 bases from J, with 17 bases in between. From germline, CDR1 is MGHRA and CDR2 YSYEKL. The CDR3 sequence is 15 residues long.

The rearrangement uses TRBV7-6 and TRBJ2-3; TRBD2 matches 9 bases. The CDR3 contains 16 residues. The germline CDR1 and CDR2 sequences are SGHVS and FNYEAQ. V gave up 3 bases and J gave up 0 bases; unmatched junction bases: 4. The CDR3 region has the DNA TGTGCCAGCAGCTTCGGGACTAGCCCTAGCACAGATACGCAGTATTTT. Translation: CASSFGTSPSTDTQYF.

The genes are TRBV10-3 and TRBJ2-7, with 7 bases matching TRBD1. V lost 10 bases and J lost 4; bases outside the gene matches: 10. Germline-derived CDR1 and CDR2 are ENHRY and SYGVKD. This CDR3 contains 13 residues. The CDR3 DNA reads TGTGCCACCGCAGGGGGTGTGGAATACGAGCAGTACTTC. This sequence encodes CATAGGVEYEQYF.

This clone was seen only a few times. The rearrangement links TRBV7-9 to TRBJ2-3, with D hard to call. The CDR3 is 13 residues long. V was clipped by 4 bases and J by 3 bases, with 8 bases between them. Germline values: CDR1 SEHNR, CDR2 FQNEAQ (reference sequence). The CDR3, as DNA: TGTGCCAGCAGCTCAACGCGGACAGATACGCAGTATTTT. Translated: CASSSTRTDTQYF.

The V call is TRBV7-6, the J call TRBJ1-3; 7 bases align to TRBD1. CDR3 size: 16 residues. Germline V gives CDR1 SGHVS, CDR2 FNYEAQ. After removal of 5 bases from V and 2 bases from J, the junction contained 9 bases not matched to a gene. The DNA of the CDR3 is TGTGCCAGCAGCCCTTCACCGGGACAGCCTGGAAACACCATATATTTT. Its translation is CASSPSPGQPGNTIYF.

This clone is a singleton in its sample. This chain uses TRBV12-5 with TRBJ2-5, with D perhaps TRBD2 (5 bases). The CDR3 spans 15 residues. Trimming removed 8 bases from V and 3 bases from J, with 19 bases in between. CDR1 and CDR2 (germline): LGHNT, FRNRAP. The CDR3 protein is CASLESGSSKETQYF. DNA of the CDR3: TGTGCTAGTTTGGAGTCGGGGTCCTCCAAAGAGACCCAGTACTTC.

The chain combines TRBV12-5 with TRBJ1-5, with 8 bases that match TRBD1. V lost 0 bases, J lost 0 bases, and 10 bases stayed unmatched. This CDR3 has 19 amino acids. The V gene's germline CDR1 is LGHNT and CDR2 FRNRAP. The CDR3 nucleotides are TGTGCTAGTGGTTTGGTAGGCTGGACAGGGAGATATAGCAATCAGCCCCAGCATTTT. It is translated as CASGLVGWTGRYSNQPQHF.

CDR3 sequence reads: CAWDRGASYEQYF. CDR3 nucleotides: TGTGCCTGGGACAGGGGAGCCTCCTACGAGCAGTACTTC. The chain links TRBV30 to TRBJ2-7; 8 nucleotides match TRBD1. Trimming removed 5 bases from V and 0 bases from J; junction bases left unmatched: 3. Germline V gene lookup returns CDR1 GTSNPN and CDR2 SVGIG (reference sequence). The CDR3 spans 13 residues.